Listed here is a single T cell receptor (beta chain). The sample holds a few counts of this clone. Its recognized antigen is unknown. Nothing much larger sits one base from this clone, and base qualities are not available. Participants were included only if at least one PBMC sample before ART initiation and at least two post-ART samples were available. Treatment was received in the United States of America by all participants with HIV. Before DNA extraction, cryopreserved samples of roughly 0.9-10 million PBMC were thawed and then washed. At the time of the earliest PBMC sample, participants with HIV were aged between roughly 20 and 60 years. Each participant contributed PBMC samples from 1-4 timepoints before ART initiation and 2-8 timepoints after ART initiation, with a median of 7 samples. Serial HIV viral load, CD4+ T-cell count, ART history and demographic data were obtained for every participant. A Qiagen kit on a QIAcube was used to extract genomic DNA from unsorted PBMC, with samples processed in batches of 12.

The data stem from a study of long-term antiretroviral therapy in people with HIV (dated by TCRdb to between 2021 and 2024). Background for the entire study: Collection of the earliest samples took place about a decade ahead of the 2015 WHO recommendation for immediate ART, at a time when ART was typically delayed until CD4 counts fell. Whether ART initiation and durable HIV suppression were associated with changes in peripheral blood TRB repertoire composition and diversity was tested in a retrospective serial study. A total of about 190 cryopreserved PBMC samples were contributed to the cohort by 30 adults with confirmed HIV infection, with samples collected serially over a mean of approximately six years (range 1-12). About two fifths of the roughly 30 participants with HIV were female. No cross-contamination during QIAcube processing turned up in test extractions that ran a monoclonal T-cell line alongside 33 polyclonal samples.

The study at large found these results: The samples span the years 2004 to 2017, and the ART regimens used at that time may not be as effective as current regimens. Because PBMC availability was limited, only the TCR beta chain was sequenced, with no alpha chain pairing. Unsorted PBMC were profiled instead of sorted CD4+ and CD8+ T cells because pre-ART samples had limited cell numbers. The repertoire was dominated across all time points by expanded TRB clones identified before ART initiation, although this dominance was seen to fluctuate and to decrease in many PLHIV after ART. HIV repertoires had narrower CDR3 length ranges than controls, and the network structure suggested an antigen-experienced repertoire that shifted only slightly toward naive after ART. Inferences about post-ART repertoire changes are limited because no data were available on ART adherence, viral resistance or therapy changes. Starting ART was linked to a significant rise in TRB diversity, yet even after long-term ART the diversity remained significantly lower than in transplant donor controls.

Sequencing of the TRB variable region was done with the immunoSEQ hsTCRB v3.0 assay at survey level resolution. TRB sequencing targeted a depth of roughly 40,000-55,000 T-cell genomes per sample. TRB libraries were pooled and sequenced on an Illumina MiSeq using a v3 150-cycle kit. Concerning the study's data processing: Repertoire analysis was run in R within a reproducible Nextflow workflow that covered QC, data transformation and analysis. LymphoSeq2, an R package for exploring AIRR-Seq data, was used to implement custom analyses. A few samples that yielded fewer than 5000 total TRB sequences were excluded, so that 188 HIV repertoires were analyzed. Among the 180 to 200 HIV repertoires that were kept, roughly 59 were collected before ART initiation and about 130 were collected after ART initiation. Repertoires were downsampled to 5000 TRB nucleotide sequences, and summary statistics were averaged over 100 downsampling iterations. The analysis kept only TRB sequences whose CDR3 regions were at least seven amino acids long. A Shannon entropy-derived clonality score and the Gini coefficient were used to measure diversity. In the repertoire networks, any two of the top 5000 CDR3 amino acid sequences were connected whenever the two sequences differed by an edit distance of one. For TRB CDR3 amino acid sequences, antigen specificity groups and MHC restriction were predicted with GLIPH2. Known CMV, EBV, HIV or tissue antigen associations were flagged by matching CDR3 amino acid sequences against VDJdb and McPAS-TCR. Pre-ART, post-ART and control groups were compared with Wilcoxon signed-rank tests and Holm-Bonferroni correction. TCRdb re-hosts the immuneACCESS table, in-frame sequences only. Its copies lack some clones; in the studies checked, an unresolved V gene accounts for under half of them, and the cause for the rest is not known. V and J calls and clone size are as listed in that table; D and trimming were resolved from the DNA. In all, the sample holds tens of thousands of clones, and 65% to 90% of those were seen once. Together, the top ten hold roughly 4.9% of the sample.

The CDR3 covers 11 residues, taking in both the cysteine and the phenylalanine. The CDR3 DNA has 33 bases and is translated from base 1. The junction shows trimming of 6 bases on V and 11 bases on J, plus 13 bases between the germline ends. Sequences MNHNS (CDR1) and SASEGT (CDR2) are obtained from the germline V gene. Sequencing was performed on unsorted PBMCs, taken 1.5 years after starting antiretroviral therapy. The sequence joins TRBV6-1 to TRBJ1-1, with the D gene uncertain. The clonotype was recovered from a man in his late teens or twenties with HIV. The CDR3 here reads CASSAAVDAFF. The bases are TGTGCCAGCAGCGCAGCGGTCGACGCTTTCTTT.